The rows below give T cell receptor beta chains drawn from one sample of a study of blood T cell repertoires in COVID-19. Measured with immunoSEQ multiplex PCR; TCRdb has only the in-frame clones, and not every one. This table holds about 310,000 clones, roughly 90% found once. Sequencing input: peripheral blood. The receptor source for this set is a woman in her thirties with COVID-19, enrolled during active disease. Each CDR3 is given with its conserved first and last residue. A D gene is named only where the DNA matches it firmly. Clone size appears in some rows only: once, few, many, or a class for an expanded clone.

V: TRBV15; size: .; D: .; J: TRBJ1-2; CDR3: CATSRGPPGRENGYTF; DNA: TGTGCCACCAGCAGAGGGCCTCCAGGGCGCGAGAATGGCTACACCTTC
V: TRBV2; size: few; D: .; J: TRBJ2-3; CDR3: CASSINTDTQYF; DNA: TGTGCCAGCAGTATAAACACAGATACGCAGTATTTT
V: TRBV5-1; size: .; D: TRBD1; J: TRBJ1-1; CDR3: CASSSGTGGPTEAFF; DNA: TGCGCCAGCAGCTCCGGGACAGGGGGCCCCACTGAAGCTTTCTTT
V: TRBV28; size: .; D: TRBD2; J: TRBJ2-7; CDR3: CASSLSGGNNEQYF; DNA: TGTGCCAGCAGTTTATCGGGGGGAAACAACGAGCAGTACTTC
V: TRBV11-2; size: .; D: .; J: TRBJ1-6; CDR3: CASSSARDNSPLHF; DNA: TGTGCCAGCAGCTCCGCCAGGGATAATTCACCCCTCCACTTT
V: TRBV30; size: few; D: TRBD1; J: TRBJ2-3; CDR3: CAWSAGTGIGDTQYF; DNA: TGTGCCTGGAGTGCTGGGACAGGGATCGGAGATACGCAGTATTTT
V: TRBV7-2; size: .; D: TRBD1; J: TRBJ2-7; CDR3: CASSFDRGRYEQYF; DNA: TGTGCCAGCAGCTTCGACAGGGGGAGGTACGAGCAGTACTTC
V: TRBV18; size: .; D: .; J: TRBJ2-7; CDR3: CASSPPLDGMNYEQYF; DNA: TGTGCCAGCTCACCACCGCTCGACGGGATGAACTACGAGCAGTACTTC
V: TRBV15; size: .; D: .; J: TRBJ2-6; CDR3: CATSRDRVASGANVLTF; DNA: TGTGCCACCAGCAGAGATCGCGTAGCCTCTGGGGCCAACGTCCTGACTTTC
V: TRBV11-2; size: .; D: .; J: TRBJ1-6; CDR3: CASSPQGRVGISPLHF; DNA: TGTGCCAGCAGCCCCCAAGGGAGGGTTGGAATTTCACCCCTCCACTTT
V: TRBV11-2; size: few; D: .; J: TRBJ1-1; CDR3: CASSLDQGVSEAFF; DNA: TGTGCCAGCAGCTTAGATCAAGGGGTCTCTGAAGCTTTCTTT
V: TRBV10-3; size: .; D: .; J: TRBJ2-2; CDR3: CAITDYNTGELFF; DNA: TGTGCCATCACGGACTACAACACCGGGGAGCTGTTTTTT
V: TRBV5-1; size: .; D: TRBD1; J: TRBJ2-3; CDR3: CASSLGQGDTDTQYF; DNA: TGCGCCAGCAGCTTAGGACAGGGAGATACAGATACGCAGTATTTT
V: TRBV5-1; size: .; D: TRBD1; J: TRBJ1-1; CDR3: CASSLEGQGVSEAFF; DNA: TGCGCCAGCAGCTTGGAAGGACAGGGGGTATCTGAAGCTTTCTTT
V: TRBV7-8; size: .; D: .; J: TRBJ1-5; CDR3: CASSLRRESNQPQHF; DNA: TGTGCCAGCAGCTTGAGGAGGGAAAGCAATCAGCCCCAGCATTTT
V: TRBV7-2; size: once; D: TRBD1; J: TRBJ1-5; CDR3: CASSLGLTGQSNQPQHF; DNA: TGTGCCAGCAGCTTAGGATTGACAGGGCAGAGCAATCAGCCCCAGCATTTT
V: TRBV27; size: .; D: .; J: TRBJ1-1; CDR3: CASLGSYGVAFF; DNA: TGTGCCAGCCTTGGGTCGTACGGGGTAGCTTTCTTT
V: TRBV2; size: .; D: .; J: TRBJ1-2; CDR3: CATGKAPTNYGYTF; DNA: TGTGCCACCGGGAAGGCCCCAACTAACTATGGCTACACCTTC
V: TRBV24-1; size: .; D: TRBD1; J: TRBJ2-4; CDR3: CATSEANRGLGDTAKNIQYF; DNA: TGTGCCACCAGTGAGGCGAACAGGGGGCTAGGAGATACGGCCAAAAACATTCAGTACTTC
V: TRBV19; size: .; D: .; J: TRBJ2-1; CDR3: CASSIAELAPYEQFF; DNA: TGTGCCAGTAGTATAGCCGAACTAGCTCCATATGAGCAGTTCTTC
V: TRBV5-5; size: .; D: TRBD1; J: TRBJ1-4; CDR3: CASSLYQGASEKLFF; DNA: TGTGCCAGCAGCTTGTACCAGGGGGCGTCTGAAAAACTGTTTTTT
V: TRBV6-1; size: .; D: .; J: TRBJ1-3; CDR3: CASSEARGNSGNTIYF; DNA: TGTGCCAGCAGTGAAGCGCGGGGAAACTCTGGAAACACCATATATTTT
V: TRBV7-7; size: .; D: TRBD2; J: TRBJ2-5; CDR3: CASSLGGGRQETQYF; DNA: TGTGCCAGCAGCTTAGGGGGGGGACGCCAGGAGACCCAGTACTTC
V: TRBV6-5; size: .; D: .; J: TRBJ1-1; CDR3: CASSYSDGGDAFF; DNA: TGTGCCAGCAGTTACTCGGATGGGGGGGATGCTTTCTTT
V: TRBV11-2; size: .; D: .; J: TRBJ2-6; CDR3: CASPSDSQPRSGANVLTF; DNA: TGTGCCAGCCCCTCCGACAGCCAACCTCGCTCTGGGGCCAACGTCCTGACTTTC
V: TRBV18; size: once; D: .; J: TRBJ1-1; CDR3: CASSPPGLPLNTEAFF; DNA: TGTGCCAGCTCACCCCCGGGACTACCTTTGAACACTGAAGCTTTCTTT
V: TRBV5-5; size: few; D: .; J: TRBJ1-6; CDR3: CASSLEGMGNSPLHF; DNA: TGTGCCAGCAGCTTGGAGGGGATGGGGAATTCACCCCTCCACTTT
V: TRBV19; size: once; D: .; J: TRBJ2-1; CDR3: CASSPLVEANEQFF; DNA: TGTGCCAGTAGCCCCCTCGTAGAGGCTAATGAGCAGTTCTTC
V: TRBV19; size: .; D: TRBD1; J: TRBJ1-2; CDR3: CASSIEDRADYGYTF; DNA: TGTGCCAGTAGTATCGAGGACAGGGCTGATTATGGCTACACCTTC
V: TRBV28; size: .; D: TRBD1; J: TRBJ1-2; CDR3: CASRQGSNYGYTF; DNA: TGTGCCAGCAGACAGGGGTCGAACTATGGCTACACCTTC
V: TRBV7-9; size: .; D: TRBD2; J: TRBJ2-7; CDR3: CASRRGREGQYF; DNA: TGTGCCAGCAGAAGAGGGAGGGAAGGGCAGTACTTC
V: TRBV5-1; size: .; D: TRBD1; J: TRBJ1-4; CDR3: CASSSTGGATNEKLFF; DNA: TGCGCCAGCAGCTCGACAGGGGGGGCAACTAATGAAAAACTGTTTTTT
V: TRBV7-9; size: .; D: .; J: TRBJ2-7; CDR3: CASSLALRTDYEQYF; DNA: TGTGCCAGCAGCTTAGCTCTAAGGACAGATTACGAGCAGTACTTC
V: TRBV19; size: .; D: .; J: TRBJ1-2; CDR3: CASSPLWEEVNGYTF; DNA: TGTGCCAGTAGTCCCCTTTGGGAGGAGGTAAATGGCTACACCTTC
V: TRBV2; size: .; D: .; J: TRBJ2-5; CDR3: CASSETGTRIQETQYF; DNA: TGTGCCAGCAGTGAAACCGGGACACGGATTCAAGAGACCCAGTACTTC
V: TRBV6-2/TRBV6-3; size: .; D: .; J: TRBJ1-2; CDR3: CASSPQFYGYTF; DNA: TGTGCCAGCAGTCCCCAGTTTTATGGCTACACCTTC
V: TRBV19; size: .; D: .; J: TRBJ2-3; CDR3: CASTLQGGNSPDTQYF; DNA: TGTGCCAGTACCCTACAGGGGGGGAACAGTCCAGATACGCAGTATTTT
V: TRBV30; size: .; D: .; J: TRBJ1-6; CDR3: CAWSGLGANSPLHF; DNA: TGTGCCTGGAGTGGGCTAGGGGCAAATTCACCCCTCCACTTT
V: TRBV27; size: .; D: TRBD1; J: TRBJ1-5; CDR3: CASSLGQAIQPQHF; DNA: TGTGCCAGCAGTTTAGGACAGGCTATTCAGCCCCAGCATTTT
V: TRBV2; size: .; D: TRBD1; J: TRBJ1-5; CDR3: CASSYDRGSHQPQHF; DNA: TGTGCCAGCAGCTACGACAGGGGGTCTCATCAGCCCCAGCATTTT
V: TRBV30; size: .; D: .; J: TRBJ1-2; CDR3: CAWSVQNNYGYTF; DNA: TGTGCCTGGAGTGTACAGAACAACTATGGCTACACCTTC
V: TRBV6-1; size: .; D: TRBD1; J: TRBJ1-5; CDR3: CASSGTGRRSNQPQHF; DNA: TGTGCCAGCAGTGGGACAGGACGGCGGAGCAATCAGCCCCAGCATTTT
V: TRBV7-9; size: .; D: .; J: TRBJ2-1; CDR3: CASSLDGNPYNEQFF; DNA: TGTGCCAGCAGCTTAGACGGGAACCCTTACAATGAGCAGTTCTTC
V: TRBV14; size: .; D: TRBD2; J: TRBJ2-1; CDR3: CASSQVAGVTEQFF; DNA: TGTGCCAGCAGCCAAGTTGCGGGAGTCACTGAGCAGTTCTTC
V: TRBV19; size: once; D: TRBD1; J: TRBJ2-1; CDR3: CATARDSTYNEQFF; DNA: TGTGCCACCGCCCGGGACAGTACCTACAATGAGCAGTTCTTC
V: TRBV11-2; size: .; D: .; J: TRBJ2-1; CDR3: CASSLLEGTYNEQFF; DNA: TGTGCCAGCAGCTTACTGGAGGGGACCTACAATGAGCAGTTCTTC
V: TRBV6-5; size: .; D: TRBD1; J: TRBJ2-7; CDR3: CASEGQNTYEQYF; DNA: TGTGCCAGCGAGGGACAGAACACCTACGAGCAGTACTTC
V: TRBV7-6; size: .; D: TRBD2; J: TRBJ2-1; CDR3: CASSLGLLAGVTYNEQFF; DNA: TGTGCCAGCAGCTTAGGTCTGCTAGCGGGAGTAACCTACAATGAGCAGTTCTTC
V: TRBV5-1; size: .; D: TRBD1; J: TRBJ2-2; CDR3: CASSEGQGAPTGELFF; DNA: TGCGCCAGCAGCGAGGGACAGGGAGCGCCCACCGGGGAGCTGTTTTTT
V: TRBV19; size: .; D: .; J: TRBJ2-1; CDR3: CASSILPGSYNEQFF; DNA: TGTGCCAGTAGTATTCTACCCGGCTCCTACAATGAGCAGTTCTTC